A selection of T cell receptor beta chains follows, all from one sample in a study of Tregs in tolerant kidney transplant recipients. Measured with immunoSEQ multiplex PCR; TCRdb has only the in-frame clones, and not every one. The profile covers around 63,000 clones, with approximately 85% appearing a single time and under 2.5% taken by the ten largest. The sample was Tregs from blood, taken before the transplant. All receptors come from a human donor who received a combined kidney and bone marrow transplant. Both conserved end residues are part of each CDR3. D genes are given only for firm matches. Size is stated for part of the rows, as once, few or many counts, or as a class when the clone is expanded.

d_call: -; j_call: TRBJ1-1; clone_size: few; v_call: TRBV2; cdr3_aa: CASSVLNTEAFF; cdr3_nt: TGTGCCAGCAGTGTTCTTAACACTGAAGCTTTCTTT
d_call: -; j_call: TRBJ2-5; clone_size: -; v_call: TRBV5-1; cdr3_aa: CASSLGAPQETQYF; cdr3_nt: TGCGCCAGCAGCTTGGGGGCTCCTCAAGAGACCCAGTACTTC
d_call: -; j_call: TRBJ1-2; clone_size: once; v_call: TRBV4-1; cdr3_aa: CASSPGTVGGYTF; cdr3_nt: TGCGCCAGCAGCCCCGGGACCGTGGGTGGCTACACCTTC
d_call: -; j_call: TRBJ2-7; clone_size: -; v_call: TRBV6-5; cdr3_aa: CASSYSGGRGSYEQYF; cdr3_nt: TGTGCCAGCAGTTACTCGGGCGGCAGGGGCTCCTACGAGCAGTACTTC
d_call: -; j_call: TRBJ2-7; clone_size: -; v_call: TRBV20-1; cdr3_aa: CSARDDYEQYF; cdr3_nt: TGCAGTGCTAGGGACGACTACGAGCAGTACTTC
d_call: -; j_call: TRBJ2-2; clone_size: -; v_call: TRBV28; cdr3_aa: CASSLCKFPDCTGELFF; cdr3_nt: TGTGCCAGCAGTTTATGCAAATTTCCCGATTGCACCGGGGAGCTGTTTTTT
d_call: -; j_call: TRBJ1-4; clone_size: -; v_call: TRBV30; cdr3_aa: CAWSVAGEYEKLFF; cdr3_nt: TGTGCCTGGAGTGTGGCAGGGGAATATGAAAAACTGTTTTTT
d_call: -; j_call: TRBJ1-2; clone_size: -; v_call: TRBV7-8; cdr3_aa: CASSALGRLNYGYTF; cdr3_nt: TGTGCCAGCAGCGCCCTGGGACGGCTTAACTATGGCTACACCTTC
d_call: TRBD2; j_call: TRBJ2-5; clone_size: -; v_call: TRBV5-1; cdr3_aa: CASSSSGMETQYF; cdr3_nt: TGCGCCAGCAGTTCCAGCGGGATGGAGACCCAGTACTTC
d_call: -; j_call: TRBJ2-5; clone_size: -; v_call: TRBV11-2; cdr3_aa: CASSLGTAPYQETQYF; cdr3_nt: TGTGCCAGCAGCTTAGGGACAGCGCCGTACCAAGAGACCCAGTACTTC
d_call: TRBD2; j_call: TRBJ2-3; clone_size: few; v_call: TRBV7-2; cdr3_aa: CASSYIVGLADYTDTQYF; cdr3_nt: TGTGCCAGCAGCTACATTGTGGGACTAGCGGACTACACAGATACGCAGTATTTT
d_call: TRBD2; j_call: TRBJ2-1; clone_size: -; v_call: TRBV19; cdr3_aa: CASSPSGSSNEQFF; cdr3_nt: TGTGCCAGTAGCCCTAGCGGGAGTAGCAATGAGCAGTTCTTC
d_call: -; j_call: TRBJ2-1; clone_size: -; v_call: TRBV11-2; cdr3_aa: CASSPPHNEQFF; cdr3_nt: TGTGCCAGCAGCCCTCCCCACAATGAGCAGTTCTTC
d_call: -; j_call: TRBJ2-3; clone_size: once; v_call: TRBV7-6; cdr3_aa: CASSLEGASTDTQYF; cdr3_nt: TGTGCCAGCAGCTTAGAAGGGGCTAGCACAGATACGCAGTATTTT
d_call: TRBD1; j_call: TRBJ2-5; clone_size: -; v_call: TRBV5-1; cdr3_aa: CASSLENRGRGETQYF; cdr3_nt: TGCGCCAGCAGCTTGGAAAACAGGGGTAGGGGAGAGACCCAGTACTTC
d_call: TRBD1; j_call: TRBJ1-6; clone_size: once; v_call: TRBV19; cdr3_aa: CASSIDWTGSSSPLHF; cdr3_nt: TGTGCCAGTAGTATAGATTGGACAGGTTCTTCTTCACCCCTCCACTTT
d_call: -; j_call: TRBJ2-1; clone_size: -; v_call: TRBV5-5; cdr3_aa: CASSFFFLGWGNEQFF; cdr3_nt: TGTGCCAGCAGCTTCTTTTTCCTGGGGTGGGGGAATGAGCAGTTCTTC
d_call: -; j_call: TRBJ2-1; clone_size: -; v_call: TRBV11-1; cdr3_aa: CASSQGGMRDNEQFF; cdr3_nt: TGTGCCAGCAGCCAAGGGGGGATGAGGGACAATGAGCAGTTCTTC
d_call: TRBD1; j_call: TRBJ1-5; clone_size: -; v_call: TRBV7-2; cdr3_aa: CASSFPGGQPQHF; cdr3_nt: TGTGCCAGCAGCTTTCCAGGGGGCCAGCCCCAGCATTTT
d_call: -; j_call: TRBJ2-1; clone_size: -; v_call: TRBV28; cdr3_aa: CASRLNNEQFF; cdr3_nt: TGTGCCAGCAGGCTAAACAATGAGCAGTTCTTC
d_call: -; j_call: TRBJ1-4; clone_size: -; v_call: TRBV5-1; cdr3_aa: CASSLGGVDEKLFF; cdr3_nt: TGCGCCAGCAGCTTGGGCGGAGTGGACGAAAAACTGTTTTTT
d_call: -; j_call: TRBJ2-3; clone_size: -; v_call: TRBV15; cdr3_aa: CATSARPSDTQYF; cdr3_nt: TGTGCCACCAGCGCCCGACCCTCGGATACGCAGTATTTT